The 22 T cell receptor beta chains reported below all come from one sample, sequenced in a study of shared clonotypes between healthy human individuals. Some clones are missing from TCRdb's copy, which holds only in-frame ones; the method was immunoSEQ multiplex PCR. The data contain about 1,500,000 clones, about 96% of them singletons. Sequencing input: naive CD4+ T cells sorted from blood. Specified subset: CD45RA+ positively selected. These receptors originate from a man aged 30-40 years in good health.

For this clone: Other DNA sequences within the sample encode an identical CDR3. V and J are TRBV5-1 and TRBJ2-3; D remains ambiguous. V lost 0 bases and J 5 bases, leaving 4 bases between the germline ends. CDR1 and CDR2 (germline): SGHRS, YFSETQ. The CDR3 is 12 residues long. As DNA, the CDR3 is TGCGCCAGCAGCTTGGTCCTAGATACGCAGTATTTT. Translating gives CASSLVLDTQYF. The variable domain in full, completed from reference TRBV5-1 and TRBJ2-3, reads KAGVTQTPRYLIKTRGQQVTLSCSPISGHRSVSWYQQTPGQGLQFLFEYFSETQRNKGNFPGRFSGRQFSNSRSEMNVSTLELGDSALYLCASSLVLDTQYFGPGTRLTVL.

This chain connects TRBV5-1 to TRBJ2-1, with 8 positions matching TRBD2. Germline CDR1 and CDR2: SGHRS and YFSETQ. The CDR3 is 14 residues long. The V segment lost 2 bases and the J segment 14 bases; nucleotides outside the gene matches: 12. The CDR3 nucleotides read TGCGCCAGCAGCTTTGGGGTTACCGGGACTAGTGAGTTCTTC. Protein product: CASSFGVTGTSEFF.

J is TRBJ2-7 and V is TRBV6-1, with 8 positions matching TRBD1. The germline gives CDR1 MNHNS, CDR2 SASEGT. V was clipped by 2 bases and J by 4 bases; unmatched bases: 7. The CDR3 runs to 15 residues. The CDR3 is CASSELDRTGYEQYF. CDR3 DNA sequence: TGTGCCAGCAGTGAATTGGACCGGACAGGGTACGAGCAGTACTTC.

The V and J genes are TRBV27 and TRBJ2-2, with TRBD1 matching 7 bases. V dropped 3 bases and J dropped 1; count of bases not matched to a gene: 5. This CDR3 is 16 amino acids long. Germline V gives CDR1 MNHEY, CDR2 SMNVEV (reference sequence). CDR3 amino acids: CASSFGTAMNTGELFF. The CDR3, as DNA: TGTGCCAGCAGTTTTGGGACAGCTATGAACACCGGGGAGCTGTTTTTT.

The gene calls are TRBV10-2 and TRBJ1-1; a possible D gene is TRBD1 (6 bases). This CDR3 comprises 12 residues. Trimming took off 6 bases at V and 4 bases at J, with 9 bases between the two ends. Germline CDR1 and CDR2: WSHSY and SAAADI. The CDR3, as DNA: TGCGCCAGCAGGGTCAGGGGCACTGAAGCTTTCTTT. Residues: CASRVRGTEAFF.

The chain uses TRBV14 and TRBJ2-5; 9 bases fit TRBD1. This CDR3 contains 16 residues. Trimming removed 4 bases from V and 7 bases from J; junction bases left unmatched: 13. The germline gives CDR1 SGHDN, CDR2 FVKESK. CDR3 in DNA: TGTGCCAGCAGCCGAACGACAGGGGGAAACTTTGGGACCCAGTACTTC. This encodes CASSRTTGGNFGTQYF.

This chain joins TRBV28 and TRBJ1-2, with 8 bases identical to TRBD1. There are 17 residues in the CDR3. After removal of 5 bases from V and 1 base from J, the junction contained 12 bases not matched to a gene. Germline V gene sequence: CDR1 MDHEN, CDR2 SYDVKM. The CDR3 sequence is CASSTGQVFSFNYGYTF. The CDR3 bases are TGTGCCAGCAGTACGGGACAGGTCTTCTCTTTTAACTATGGCTACACCTTC.

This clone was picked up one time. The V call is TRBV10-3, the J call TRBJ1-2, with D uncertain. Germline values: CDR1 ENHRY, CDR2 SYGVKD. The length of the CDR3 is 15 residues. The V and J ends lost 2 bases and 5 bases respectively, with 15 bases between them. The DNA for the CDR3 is TGTGCCATCAGTGAGGGCAGCGGCGCCCTATATGGCTACACCTTC. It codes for CAISEGSGALYGYTF.

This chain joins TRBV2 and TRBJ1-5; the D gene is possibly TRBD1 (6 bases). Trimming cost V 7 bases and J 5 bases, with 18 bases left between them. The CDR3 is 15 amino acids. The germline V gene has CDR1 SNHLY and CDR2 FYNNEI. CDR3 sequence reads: CASTEWGAGHQPQHF. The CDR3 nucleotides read TGTGCCAGCACCGAGTGGGGGGCAGGGCATCAGCCCCAGCATTTT.

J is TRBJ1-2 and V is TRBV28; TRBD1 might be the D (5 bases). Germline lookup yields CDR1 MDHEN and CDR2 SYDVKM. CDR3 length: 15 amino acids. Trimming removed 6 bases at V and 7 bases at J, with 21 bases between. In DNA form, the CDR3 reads TGTGCCAGCAGCCCCCCCGAGGCAGGGCGGAGTGGCTACACCTTC. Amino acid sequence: CASSPPEAGRSGYTF.

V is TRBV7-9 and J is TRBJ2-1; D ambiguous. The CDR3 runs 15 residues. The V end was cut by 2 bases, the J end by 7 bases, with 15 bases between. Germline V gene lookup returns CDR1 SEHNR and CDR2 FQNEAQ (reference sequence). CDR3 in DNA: TGTGCCAGCAGCTTAATCACAAGGGTTGGGAATGAGCAGTTCTTC. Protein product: CASSLITRVGNEQFF.

CDR3 DNA sequence: TGTGCCAGCAGCTTGCTGGTAGGAACAGATACGCAGTATTTT. Encoded protein: CASSLLVGTDTQYF. The chain is built from TRBV5-5 and TRBJ2-3; unclear D gene. This CDR3 is 14 amino acids long. In germline, CDR1 is SGHKS, CDR2 YYEKEE (reference sequence). V gave up 1 base and J gave up 3 bases, with 9 bases separating them.

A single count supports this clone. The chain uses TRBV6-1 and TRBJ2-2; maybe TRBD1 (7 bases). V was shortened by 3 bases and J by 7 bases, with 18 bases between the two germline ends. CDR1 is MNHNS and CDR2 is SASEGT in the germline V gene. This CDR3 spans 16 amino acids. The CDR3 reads CASSELAGGRSGELFF. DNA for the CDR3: TGTGCCAGCAGTGAGCTGGCAGGGGGGCGGAGCGGGGAGCTGTTTTTT.

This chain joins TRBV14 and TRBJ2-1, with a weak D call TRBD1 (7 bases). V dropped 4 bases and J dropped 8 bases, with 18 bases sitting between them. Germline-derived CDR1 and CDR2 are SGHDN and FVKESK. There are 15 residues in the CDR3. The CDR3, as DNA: TGTGCCAGCAGCCCGACTAGGGGGCTCTTGGATGAGCAGTTCTTC. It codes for CASSPTRGLLDEQFF. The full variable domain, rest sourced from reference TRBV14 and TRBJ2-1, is EAGVTQFPSHSVIEKGQTVTLRCDPISGHDNLYWYRRVMGKEIKFLLHFVKESKQDESGMPNNRFLAERTGGTYSTLKVQPAELEDSGVYFCASSPTRGLLDEQFFGPGTRLTVL.

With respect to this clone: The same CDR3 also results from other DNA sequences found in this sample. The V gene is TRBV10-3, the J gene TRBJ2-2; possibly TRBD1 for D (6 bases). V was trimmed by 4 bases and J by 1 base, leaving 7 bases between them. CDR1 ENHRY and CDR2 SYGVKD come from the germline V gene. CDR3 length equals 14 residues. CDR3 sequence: CAISGTENTGELFF. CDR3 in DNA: TGTGCCATCAGTGGGACAGAGAACACCGGGGAGCTGTTTTTT.

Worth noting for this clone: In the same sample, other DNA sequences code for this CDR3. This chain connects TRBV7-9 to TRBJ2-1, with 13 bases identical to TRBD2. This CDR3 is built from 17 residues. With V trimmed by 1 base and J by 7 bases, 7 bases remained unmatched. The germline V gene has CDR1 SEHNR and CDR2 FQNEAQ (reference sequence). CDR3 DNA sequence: TGTGCCAGCAGCTTAGGCGGACTAGCGGGAGTTGGGAATGAGCAGTTCTTC. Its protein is CASSLGGLAGVGNEQFF.

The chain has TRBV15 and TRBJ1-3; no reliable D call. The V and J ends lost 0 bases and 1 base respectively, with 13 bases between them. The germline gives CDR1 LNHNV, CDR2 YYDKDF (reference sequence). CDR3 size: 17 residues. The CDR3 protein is CATSREYGLLSGNTIYF. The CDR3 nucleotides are TGTGCCACCAGCAGAGAGTACGGGTTACTATCTGGAAACACCATATATTTT.

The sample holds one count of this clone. The CDR3 loop reads CASSVAGAGGSEKLFF. CDR3 coding DNA: TGTGCCAGCAGCGTAGCTGGGGCAGGAGGCTCGGAAAAACTGTTTTTT. This chain joins TRBV9 and TRBJ1-4, with a tentative D call TRBD1 (5 bases). The CDR3 consists of 16 residues. V was shortened by 0 bases and J by 8 bases, with 17 bases between the two germline ends. Germline CDR1 and CDR2: SGDLS and YYNGEE.

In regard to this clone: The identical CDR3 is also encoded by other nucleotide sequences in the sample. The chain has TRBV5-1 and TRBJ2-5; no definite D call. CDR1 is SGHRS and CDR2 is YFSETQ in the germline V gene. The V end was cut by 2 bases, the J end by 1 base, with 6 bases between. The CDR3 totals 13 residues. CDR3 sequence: CASSFGIQETQYF. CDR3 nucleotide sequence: TGCGCCAGCAGCTTCGGCATCCAAGAGACCCAGTACTTC.

CDR3 loop: CASRILGQITDTQYF. The CDR3 coding sequence is TGTGCCAGCAGGATTCTGGGGCAGATCACAGATACGCAGTATTTT. The chain employs TRBV6-5 and TRBJ2-3; D possibly corresponds to TRBD1 (5 bases). The V gene's germline CDR1 is MNHEY and CDR2 SVGAGI. With 6 bases removed from V and 2 bases from J, the gap between germline ends came to 15 bases. The CDR3 is 15 amino acids.

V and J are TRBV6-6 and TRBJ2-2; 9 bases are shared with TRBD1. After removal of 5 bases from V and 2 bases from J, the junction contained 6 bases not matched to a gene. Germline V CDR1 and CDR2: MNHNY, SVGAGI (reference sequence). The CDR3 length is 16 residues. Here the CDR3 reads CASSHDRGTNTGELFF. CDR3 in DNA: TGTGCCAGCAGTCACGACAGGGGGACTAACACCGGGGAGCTGTTTTTT.

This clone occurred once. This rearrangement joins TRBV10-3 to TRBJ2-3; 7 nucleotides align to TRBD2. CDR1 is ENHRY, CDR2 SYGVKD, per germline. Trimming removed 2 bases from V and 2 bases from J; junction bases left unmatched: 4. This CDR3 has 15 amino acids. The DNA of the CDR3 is TGTGCCATCAGTGAGGGGCGGGAGAACACAGATACGCAGTATTTT. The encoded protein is CAISEGRENTDTQYF.